A single sample gave rise to the 32 T cell receptor beta chains below, sequenced in a study of cytomegalovirus exposure and HLA in healthy donors. PCR used 60 Vbeta primers and 13 Jbeta primers. Data came from immunoSEQ multiplex PCR; TCRdb stores just in-frame clones and leaves some out. Among 100,000 to 150,000 clones listed, approximately 83% were seen once. The sample was PBMCs. Receptor source: a woman in her thirties or forties in good health and CMV-seropositive.

The chain carries TRBV10-2 and TRBJ2-4, with D perhaps matching TRBD1 (6 bases). Trimming removed 3 bases from V and 8 bases from J, with 14 bases in between. From germline, CDR1 is WSHSY and CDR2 SAAADI. CDR3 length equals 14 residues. CDR3 in amino acids: CASSDSAGDDIQYF. The CDR3 bases are TGCGCCAGCAGTGACTCGGCAGGGGATGACATTCAGTACTTC.

The chain combines TRBV27 with TRBJ2-3, with D tentatively TRBD2 (5 bases). In germline, CDR1 is MNHEY, CDR2 SMNVEV (reference sequence). V lost 3 bases, J lost 2 bases, and 12 bases lay in between. There are 15 residues in the CDR3. The CDR3 sequence: CASSFWRATTDTQYF. DNA for the CDR3: TGTGCCAGCAGTTTCTGGCGGGCAACCACAGATACGCAGTATTTT.

This chain links TRBV9 with TRBJ1-2, with D possibly matching TRBD1 (5 bases). V shed 0 bases and J shed 8 bases, with 8 bases lying between them. The CDR3 is made up of 12 amino acids. CDR1 is SGDLS, CDR2 YYNGEE, per germline. Written as DNA, the CDR3 is TGTGCCAGCAGCGTAGTAGGGGAAGGCTACACCTTC. Protein: CASSVVGEGYTF.

The V and J genes are TRBV5-1 and TRBJ2-1, with TRBD2 matching 7 bases. Germline assignment: CDR1 SGHRS and CDR2 YFSETQ. V lost 6 bases and J lost 3; bases outside the gene matches: 6. The length of the CDR3 is 14 residues. In DNA form, the CDR3 reads TGCGCCAGCACGGGGCGGGAGTACTACAATGAGCAGTTCTTC. It encodes CASTGREYYNEQFF.

The rearrangement joins TRBV7-2 to TRBJ2-2; D is possibly TRBD2 (5 bases). CDR1 and CDR2 from the germline V gene are SGHTA and FQGNSA. The CDR3 runs 17 residues. V was trimmed by 3 bases and J by 0 bases, leaving 14 bases between them. The chain's CDR3 is CASSFTRAQTNTGELFF. The CDR3, as DNA: TGTGCCAGCAGCTTTACGCGGGCCCAAACGAACACCGGGGAGCTGTTTTTT.

V gene TRBV10-3 combines with J gene TRBJ2-7; 7 nucleotides line up with TRBD2. This CDR3 comprises 13 residues. Germline-derived CDR1 and CDR2 are ENHRY and SYGVKD. With V trimmed by 5 bases and J by 6 bases, 7 bases remained unmatched. CDR3 in amino acids: CAISPLRGVEQYF. CDR3 sequence (DNA): TGTGCCATCAGTCCCCTTCGGGGGGTCGAGCAGTACTTC.

The genes are TRBV10-3 and TRBJ1-5; D is possibly TRBD1 (6 bases). Germline V lookup: CDR1 ENHRY, CDR2 SYGVKD. V lost 8 bases to trimming and J lost 4 bases, with 15 bases between them. The length of the CDR3 is 14 residues. Here the CDR3 reads CAIGGGGDNQPQHF. The DNA for the CDR3 is TGTGCCATCGGGGGCGGGGGGGATAATCAGCCCCAGCATTTT.

This chain connects TRBV9 to TRBJ2-1, with D maybe TRBD2 (6 bases). This CDR3 has 16 amino acids. V gave up 4 bases and J gave up 3 bases, with 17 bases separating them. Germline V CDR1 and CDR2: SGDLS, YYNGEE. CDR3 sequence (DNA): TGTGCCAGCAGCAATCATGGAGCGGGCGACTACAATGAGCAGTTCTTC. Translating gives CASSNHGAGDYNEQFF.

The genes are TRBV5-1 and TRBJ1-2; D may be TRBD1 (5 bases). The V and J ends lost 0 bases and 1 base respectively, with 10 bases between them. The CDR3 loop spans 15 amino acids. CDR1 is SGHRS and CDR2 is YFSETQ in the germline V gene. As DNA, the CDR3 is TGCGCCAGCAGCTTGGGCGGGGGGGATAACTATGGCTACACCTTC. Its translation: CASSLGGGDNYGYTF.

V usage is TRBV19 and J usage is TRBJ1-2; maybe TRBD1 (5 bases). The CDR3 totals 15 residues. Germline CDR1 LNHDA, CDR2 SQIVND (reference sequence). The V end lost 8 bases, the J end lost 3 bases, and 19 bases lay between the germline ends. The CDR3 protein is CASSPGGSWDYGYTF. The CDR3 DNA is TGTGCCAGTTCACCCGGGGGGAGTTGGGACTATGGCTACACCTTC.

The chain joins TRBV9 to TRBJ2-5; D is unclear. Gene TRBJ2-7 matches the end of the DNA better, so the J call may be wrong. This CDR3 has 13 residues. Germline V gene lookup returns CDR1 SGDLS and CDR2 YYNGEE. CDR3 sequence (DNA): TGTGCCAGCAGTATTCGTCCCTCCTACGAGCAGTACTTC. Translating it yields CASSIRPSYEQYF.

The gene calls are TRBV6-5 and TRBJ1-1; 10 bases are a match to TRBD1. CDR1 and CDR2 from the germline V gene are MNHEY and SVGAGI. This CDR3 is built from 15 residues. The V segment lost 4 bases and the J segment 4 bases; nucleotides outside the gene matches: 6. This CDR3 reads CASSFPGQGFTEAFF. The CDR3 nucleotides are TGTGCCAGCAGTTTTCCGGGACAGGGGTTCACTGAAGCTTTCTTT.

CDR3 residues: CASSLVRGETQYF. The CDR3 DNA reads as TGTGCCAGCAGCTTAGTTAGGGGAGAGACCCAGTACTTC. The chain has TRBV7-2 and TRBJ2-5; a possible D gene is TRBD1 (5 bases). The CDR3 length is 13 residues. V gave up 1 base and J gave up 4 bases, with 7 bases separating them. CDR1 is SGHTA, CDR2 FQGNSA, per germline.

This clone appeared a few times. The V and J genes are TRBV19 and TRBJ1-1; D not certain. Germline values: CDR1 LNHDA, CDR2 SQIVND (reference sequence). V shed 5 bases and J shed 1 base, with 11 bases lying between them. CDR3 length: 14 residues. For the CDR3, the DNA is TGTGCCAGTAGTGCAGGATCCGCGAACACTGAAGCTTTCTTT. This encodes CASSAGSANTEAFF.

This clone was picked up a small number of times. The rearrangement links TRBV20-1 to TRBJ2-7; 9 bases align to TRBD1. Germline V CDR1 and CDR2: DFQATT, SNEGSKA (reference sequence). The CDR3 extends over 11 amino acids. CDR3 protein: CAWTGESEQYF. For the CDR3, the DNA is TGCGCCTGGACAGGGGAGAGCGAGCAGTACTTC.

The chain links TRBV27 to TRBJ1-1; maybe TRBD1 (6 bases). The germline V and J ends were trimmed by 3 bases and 2 bases, with 19 bases remaining between them. The length of the CDR3 is 17 residues. Germline-derived CDR1 and CDR2 are MNHEY and SMNVEV (reference sequence). CDR3 in DNA: TGTGCCAGCAGTTTCGCGGCTTGGGGACACCCAAACACTGAAGCTTTCTTT. Translated, it gives CASSFAAWGHPNTEAFF.

The chain recombines TRBV11-2 with TRBJ2-5; 7 bases align to TRBD1. CDR1 is SGHAT, CDR2 FQNNGV, per germline. Trimming removed 4 bases from V and 1 base from J; junction bases left unmatched: 3. There are 14 residues in the CDR3. The CDR3 sequence is CASSSRTGQETQYF. CDR3 sequence (DNA): TGTGCCAGCAGCTCGAGGACAGGCCAAGAGACCCAGTACTTC.

The rearrangement links TRBV11-2 to TRBJ1-5; the D gene is possibly TRBD1 (6 bases). V was cut by 3 bases and J by 11 bases, with 20 bases left in between. Germline V gene data show CDR1 as SGHAT and CDR2 as FQNNGV. The CDR3 sequence is 15 residues long. CDR3 sequence reads: CASSLVGGVSAAQHF. In DNA form, the CDR3 reads TGTGCCAGCAGCTTGGTAGGGGGGGTATCAGCGGCCCAGCATTTT.

V and J are TRBV18 and TRBJ2-6, with 7 bases identical to TRBD1. The CDR3 has 18 residues. Germline V gives CDR1 KGHSH, CDR2 LQKENI. J gave up 0 bases and V 3 bases, and 8 bases lay outside the gene matches. CDR3: CASSPIRDRRSGANVLTF. In DNA, the CDR3 is TGTGCCAGCTCACCTATCCGGGACAGACGCTCTGGGGCCAACGTCCTGACTTTC.

The chain carries TRBV5-1 and TRBJ2-5; possibly TRBD2 for D (5 bases). Deletions cut 0 bases from V and 4 bases from J, with 10 bases between. The CDR3 spans 14 residues. Germline V lookup: CDR1 SGHRS, CDR2 YFSETQ. DNA for the CDR3: TGCGCCAGCAGCTTGGCCTCGGGAACAGAGACCCAGTACTTC. Protein product: CASSLASGTETQYF.

This rearrangement joins TRBV5-4 to TRBJ2-5; D perhaps matches TRBD1 (6 bases). Germline CDR1 is SGHNT and CDR2 is YYREEE (reference sequence). Trimming pared 9 bases from V and 3 bases from J, leaving 27 bases between. The CDR3 runs 17 residues. CDR3 bases: TGTGCCACCAAAGCTATATGGACACAGGGATTTAAAGAGACCCAGTACTTC. Its translation: CATKAIWTQGFKETQYF. The entire variable domain, with the rest obtained from reference TRBV5-4 and TRBJ2-5, is as follows: ETGVTQSPTHLIKTRGQQVTLRCSSQSGHNTVSWYQQALGQGPQFIFQYYREEENGRGNFPPRFSGLQFPNYSSELNVNALELDDSALYLCATKAIWTQGFKETQYFGPGTRLLVL.

The chain carries TRBV18 and TRBJ2-7, with a weak D call TRBD2 (5 bases). V was clipped by 4 bases and J by 3 bases, with 16 bases between them. This CDR3 has 15 amino acids. Germline V gene sequence: CDR1 KGHSH, CDR2 LQKENI. The DNA for the CDR3 is TGTGCCAGCTCACTAGAAGACCGTGGACTCTACGAGCAGTACTTC. This codes for CASSLEDRGLYEQYF.

The chain uses TRBV28 and TRBJ2-6; the match to TRBD1 covers 7 bases. Trimming at V came to 8 bases and at J to 2 bases, leaving 9 bases not matched to a gene. Germline-derived CDR1 and CDR2 are MDHEN and SYDVKM. The CDR3 covers 16 residues. The CDR3 DNA sequence: TGTGCCAGCCATCCAACAGGGGCTACTGGGGCCAACGTCCTGACTTTC. Amino acids: CASHPTGATGANVLTF. Full variable domain (remainder filled in from reference TRBV28 and TRBJ2-6): DVKVTQSSRYLVKRTGEKVFLECVQDMDHENMFWYRQDPGLGLRLIYFSYDVKMKEKGDIPEGYSVSREKKERFSLILESASTNQTSMYLCASHPTGATGANVLTFGAGSRLTVL.

The J gene is TRBJ1-4, the V gene TRBV15; weak D call: TRBD1 (5 bases). The CDR3 covers 15 residues. Trimming cost V 11 bases and J 2 bases, with 18 bases left between them. Germline CDR1 is LNHNV and CDR2 is YYDKDF (reference sequence). CDR3 DNA sequence: TGTGCCCACAGGCAGGGAAGGTCTACTAATGAAAAACTGTTTTTT. Its protein product is CAHRQGRSTNEKLFF.

The chain joins TRBV7-2 to TRBJ1-5; TRBD1 is a possible D gene (6 bases). V gave up 5 bases and J gave up 7 bases, with 21 bases separating them. The CDR3 consists of 16 residues. CDR1 and CDR2 from the germline V gene are SGHTA and FQGNSA. CDR3 nucleotide sequence: TGTGCCAGCAGCCTTATTGGGGGCTCGTCGGGGCAGCCCCAGCATTTT. It encodes CASSLIGGSSGQPQHF.

The CDR3 DNA is TGTGCCAGCAGCGTGACCGGGACAGGGGGCTATGGCTACACCTTC. Protein product: CASSVTGTGGYGYTF. The chain joins TRBV6-1 to TRBJ1-2; 11 bases agree with TRBD1. Germline V gene lookup returns CDR1 MNHNS and CDR2 SASEGT. The CDR3 has 15 residues. V trimming: 6 bases; J trimming: 4 bases; junction bases outside the gene matches: 7.

This clone turned up a few times. The chain recombines TRBV5-1 with TRBJ2-5; 9 bases are shared with TRBD1. The CDR3 has 14 amino acids. CDR1 SGHRS and CDR2 YFSETQ come from the germline V gene. The junction had 0 bases not matched to a gene; V was cut back by 0 bases and J by 3 bases. CDR3 amino acids: CASSLGTGEETQYF. For the CDR3, the DNA is TGCGCCAGCAGCTTGGGGACAGGGGAAGAGACCCAGTACTTC.

V and J are TRBV5-1 and TRBJ2-3; TRBD2 agrees at 10 bases. The V and J ends lost 4 bases and 4 bases, in that order; junction bases with no gene match: 12. The CDR3 consists of 17 residues. Germline V gives CDR1 SGHRS, CDR2 YFSETQ. The CDR3 sequence: CASSPALAGGSSDTQYF. CDR3 bases: TGCGCCAGCAGCCCTGCTTTAGCGGGAGGAAGTTCAGATACGCAGTATTTT.

CDR3 DNA: TGTGCCAGCAGCCTAACCCCGGGACAGAACACCGGGGAGCTGTTTTTT. Translation: CASSLTPGQNTGELFF. The J gene is TRBJ2-2, the V gene TRBV27, with D tentatively TRBD1 (6 bases). CDR1 and CDR2 (germline): MNHEY, SMNVEV (reference sequence). There are 16 residues in the CDR3. Trimming left V 6 bases short and J 1 base short, with 15 bases between.

This clone was recorded a few times. The V call is TRBV7-3, the J call TRBJ2-1; TRBD2 matches 12 bases. Looked up from germline, CDR1 is SGHTA and CDR2 is FQGTGA. CDR3 length: 16 amino acids. V lost 5 bases, J lost 7 bases, and 9 bases stayed unmatched. CDR3 amino acids: CASSPRLAGAWNEQFF. The CDR3 region has the DNA TGTGCCAGCAGCCCCCGACTAGCGGGAGCGTGGAATGAGCAGTTCTTC. The full variable domain, with the rest looked up from reference TRBV7-3 and TRBJ2-1, is GAGVSQTPSNKVTEKGKYVELRCDPISGHTALYWYRQSLGQGPEFLIYFQGTGAADDSGLPNDRFFAVRPEGSVSTLKIQRTERGDSAVYLCASSPRLAGAWNEQFFGPGTRLTVL.

Only one count was recorded for this clone. One end of the junction does not line up with germline, which may come from a read error. The chain joins TRBV5-1 to TRBJ2-1; TRBD2 matches 9 bases. Germline CDR1 SGHRS, CDR2 YFSETQ. The CDR3 consists of 20 residues. The CDR3, as DNA: TGCACCAGCAGCTTGGCCTACTCCGGGACTAGCAACCACCAGGACAATGAGCAGTTCTTC. Translated: CTSSLAYSGTSNHQDNEQFF.

This chain's CDR3 is CASSQLLAGFYNEQFF. Here the CDR3 DNA reads TGTGCCAGCAGCCAATTACTAGCGGGTTTTTACAATGAGCAGTTCTTC. This chain connects TRBV7-9 to TRBJ2-1; 9 nucleotides agree with TRBD2. The CDR3 has 16 residues. Germline lookup yields CDR1 SEHNR and CDR2 FQNEAQ (reference sequence). The J segment lost 4 bases and the V segment lost 5 bases, leaving 9 bases of the junction unmatched.